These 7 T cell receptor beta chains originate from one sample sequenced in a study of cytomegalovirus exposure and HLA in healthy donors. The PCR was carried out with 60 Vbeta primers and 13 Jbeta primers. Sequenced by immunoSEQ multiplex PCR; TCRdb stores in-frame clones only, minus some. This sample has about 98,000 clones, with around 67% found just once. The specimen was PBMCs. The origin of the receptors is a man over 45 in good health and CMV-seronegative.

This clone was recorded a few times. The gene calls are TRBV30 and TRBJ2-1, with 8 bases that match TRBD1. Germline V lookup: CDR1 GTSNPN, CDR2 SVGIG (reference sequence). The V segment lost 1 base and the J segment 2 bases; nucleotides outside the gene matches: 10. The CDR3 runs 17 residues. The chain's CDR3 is CAWSGLAQDRAYNEQFF. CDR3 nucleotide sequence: TGTGCCTGGAGTGGGCTTGCCCAGGACAGGGCCTACAATGAGCAGTTCTTC.

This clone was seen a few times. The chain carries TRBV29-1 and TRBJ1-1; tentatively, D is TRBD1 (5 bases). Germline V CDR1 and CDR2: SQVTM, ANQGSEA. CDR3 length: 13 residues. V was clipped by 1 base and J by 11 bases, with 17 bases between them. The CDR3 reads CSVEGGVGQVAFF. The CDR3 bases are TGCAGCGTTGAAGGTGGAGTCGGACAAGTGGCTTTCTTT.

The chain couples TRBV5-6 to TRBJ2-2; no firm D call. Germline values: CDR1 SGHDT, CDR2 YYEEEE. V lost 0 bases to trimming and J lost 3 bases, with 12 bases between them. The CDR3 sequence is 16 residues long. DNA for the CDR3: TGTGCCAGCAGCTTGGAACGGGTATGGTACACCGGGGAGCTGTTTTTT. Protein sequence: CASSLERVWYTGELFF.

The CDR3 loop is CASTLRRTGNTEAFF. Written as DNA, the CDR3 is TGTGCCAGCACCTTAAGACGGACAGGGAACACTGAAGCTTTCTTT. This rearrangement joins TRBV6-5 to TRBJ1-1; TRBD1 matches 7 bases. Germline trimming cut 7 bases from V and 1 base from J; bases unmatched to any gene: 9. Germline values: CDR1 MNHEY, CDR2 SVGAGI. The CDR3 is 15 residues long.

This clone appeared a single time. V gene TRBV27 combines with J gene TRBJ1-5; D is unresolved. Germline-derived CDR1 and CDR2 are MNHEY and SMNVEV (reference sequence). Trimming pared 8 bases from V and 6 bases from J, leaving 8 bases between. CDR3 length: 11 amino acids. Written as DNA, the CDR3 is TGTGCCAGCGGGTACAGTCAGCCCCAGCATTTT. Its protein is CASGYSQPQHF.

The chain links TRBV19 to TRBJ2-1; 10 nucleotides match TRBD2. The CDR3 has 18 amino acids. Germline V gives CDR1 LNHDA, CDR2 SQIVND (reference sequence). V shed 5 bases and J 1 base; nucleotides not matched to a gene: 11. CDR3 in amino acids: CASSSSRGSGRSYNEQFF. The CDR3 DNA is TGTGCCAGTAGTTCATCCAGGGGTAGCGGGAGGTCCTACAATGAGCAGTTCTTC.

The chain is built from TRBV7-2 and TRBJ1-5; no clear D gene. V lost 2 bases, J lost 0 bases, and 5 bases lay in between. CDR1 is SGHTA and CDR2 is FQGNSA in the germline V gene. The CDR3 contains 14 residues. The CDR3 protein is CASSLTDSNQPQHF. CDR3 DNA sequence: TGTGCCAGCAGCTTAACAGATAGCAATCAGCCCCAGCATTTT.